The 8 T cell receptor beta chains listed next were all sequenced from one sample in a study of CD8+CD57+ T cells in acquired aplastic anemia (dated by TCRdb to the late 2010s). Expansion of CD8+CD57+ cells had been shown by flow cytometry in the patients chosen for sequencing. The run used an Illumina HiSeq 2000. TCR beta VDJ combination and CDR3 sequence profiling used genomic DNA as the template. The public reads were quality trimmed at Q25 with fastp and then assembled into clones with MiXCR by TCRdb, keeping productive beta chains. For every CDR3 protein sequence, its rows merge into one entry that carries the most common genes and DNA. Across this sample there are just over 450,000 distinct CDR3 sequences, with approximately 32% seen only once. In total, the top ten clones hold around 0.82% of the sample. Sequencing used sorted CD4+, CD8+, or CD8+CD57+ T cells (not recorded which) from PBMCs. Receptors were obtained from a human donor with aplastic anemia.

This clonotype was seen repeatedly, ten times or more. The chain uses TRBV2 and TRBJ1-2; 7 positions agree with TRBD1. This CDR3 contains 14 residues. Trimming cost V 8 bases and J 4 bases; bases outside gene matches: 10. The germline V gene encodes CDR1 SNHLY and CDR2 FYNNEI. The CDR3 sequence is CASLLPDRAYGYTF. The CDR3 region has the DNA TGTGCCAGCCTGCTCCCTGACAGGGCCTATGGCTACACCTTC. The complete variable domain, with remaining parts taken from reference TRBV2 and TRBJ1-2, reads EPEVTQTPSHQVTQMGQEVILRCVPISNHLYFYWYRQILGQKVEFLVSFYNNEISEKSEIFDDQFSVERPDGSNFTLKIRSTKLEDSAMYFCASLLPDRAYGYTFGSGTRLTVV.

The chain recombines TRBV19 with TRBJ2-1, with TRBD1 matching 7 bases. Germline CDR1 reads LNHDA; CDR2 reads SQIVND (reference sequence). The CDR3 extends over 15 amino acids. After removal of 6 bases from V and 3 bases from J, the junction contained 8 bases not matched to a gene. The CDR3 sequence is CASRSPGQIYNEQFF. The CDR3 coding sequence is TGTGCCAGTAGATCACCGGGACAGATCTACAATGAGCAGTTCTTC.

The gene calls are TRBV20-1 and TRBJ2-5, with TRBD2 matching over 11 bases. V shed 6 bases and J 2 bases; nucleotides not matched to a gene: 8. The V gene's germline CDR1 is DFQATT and CDR2 SNEGSKA (reference sequence). There are 15 residues in the CDR3. CDR3 region: CSAKLAGAPQETQYF. The CDR3 DNA is TGCAGTGCGAAACTAGCGGGGGCCCCACAAGAGACCCAGTACTTC.

The rearrangement uses TRBV7-2 and TRBJ2-7; 7 bases are a match to TRBD1. V dropped 5 bases and J dropped 3; count of bases not matched to a gene: 10. This CDR3 comprises 15 residues. Germline loops: CDR1 SGHTA, CDR2 FQGNSA. The CDR3 DNA sequence: TGTGCCAGCAGCGATAGATCGACAGGGAGCTACGAGCAGTACTTC. It yields the protein CASSDRSTGSYEQYF.

This clonotype was detected ten times or more. Written as DNA, the CDR3 is TGTGCCAGCAGCTTGGAGGACAGGGCCTACGAGCAGTACTTC. This encodes CASSLEDRAYEQYF. The genes are TRBV7-8 and TRBJ2-7; 8 bases fit TRBD1. This CDR3 is 14 amino acids long. CDR1 and CDR2 from the germline V gene are SGHVS and FQNEAQ. V dropped 3 bases and J dropped 2; count of bases not matched to a gene: 3.

This clonotype showed up just a few times. This may come from a read error, since a much larger clone is one base off. This chain uses TRBV19 with TRBJ1-5; D not resolved. Trimming stripped 6 bases from V and 4 bases from J, with 13 bases between. This CDR3 is built from 14 residues. CDR1 LNHDA and CDR2 SQIVND come from the germline V gene (reference sequence). The CDR3 nucleotides are TGTGCCAGTAGCCCAGGACGGGGAAATCAGCCCCAGCATTTT. The encoded protein is CASSPGRGNQPQHF.

The chain combines TRBV11-2 with TRBJ1-3; 8 bases map to TRBD1. From germline, CDR1 is SGHAT and CDR2 FQNNGV. The CDR3 is 17 residues long. The V gene end was trimmed by 6 bases and the J gene end by 0 bases; junction bases not matched to a gene: 10. The CDR3 nucleotides read TGTGCCAGCAGTTTTCGACAGGGGACCCTCTCTGGAAACACCATATATTTT. This translates into CASSFRQGTLSGNTIYF.

The rearrangement links TRBV7-9 to TRBJ2-1, with D possibly matching TRBD1 (6 bases). Germline-derived CDR1 and CDR2 are SEHNR and FQNEAQ (reference sequence). Trimming shortened V by 2 bases and J by 2 bases, and 16 bases separated the two germline ends. CDR3 size: 17 residues. In nucleotides, the CDR3 is TGTGCCAGCAGCTTATGGCAAGGGACAAAACCCTACAATGAGCAGTTCTTC. It yields the protein CASSLWQGTKPYNEQFF.